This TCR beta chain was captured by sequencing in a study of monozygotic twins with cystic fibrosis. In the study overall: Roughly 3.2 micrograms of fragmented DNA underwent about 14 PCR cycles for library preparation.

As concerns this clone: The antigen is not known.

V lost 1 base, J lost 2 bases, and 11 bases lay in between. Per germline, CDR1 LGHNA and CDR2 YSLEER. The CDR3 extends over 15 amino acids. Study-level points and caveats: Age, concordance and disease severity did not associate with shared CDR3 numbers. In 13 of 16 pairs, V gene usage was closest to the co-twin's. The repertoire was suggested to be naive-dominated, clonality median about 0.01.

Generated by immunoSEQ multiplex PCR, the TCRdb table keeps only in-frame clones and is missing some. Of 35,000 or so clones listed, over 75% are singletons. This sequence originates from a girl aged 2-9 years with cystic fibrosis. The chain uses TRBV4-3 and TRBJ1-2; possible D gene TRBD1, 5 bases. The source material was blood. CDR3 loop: CASSQARGTNYGYTF. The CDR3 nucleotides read TGCGCCAGCAGCCAAGCGAGGGGCACCAACTATGGCTACACCTTC.